The next 28 T cell receptor beta chains were all read from a single sample in a study of low-dose radiotherapy and immunotherapy resistance in tumors. TRAV- and TRBV-specific primers, spanning alpha and beta chains, primed first-strand cDNA. With a constant-region primer and a V-primer adapter, TCRs were subjected to around 20 PCR cycles of amplification. TCRdb re-called the reads with MiXCR, one entry per CDR3 protein. The sample has 70,000 to 95,000 distinct CDR3 sequences; roughly a sixth are singletons. Noted time point: before trial treatment. The specimen comprised PBMCs, sampled before treatment. The receptors were sampled from a male donor with prostate cancer.

This clonotype has a count of ten or more. The chain links TRBV6-6 to TRBJ2-3, with unresolved D. Deletions cut 5 bases from V and 7 bases from J, with 7 bases between. From germline, CDR1 is MNHNY and CDR2 SVGAGI (reference sequence). The CDR3 covers 11 residues. CDR3: CASSVGNTQYF. The DNA of the CDR3 is TGTGCCAGCAGTGTAGGAAATACGCAGTATTTT.

This clonotype was observed at least ten times. The chain couples TRBV7-2 to TRBJ1-1; TRBD1 agrees at 8 bases. Trimming cost V 5 bases and J 3 bases; bases outside gene matches: 11. The CDR3 loop spans 16 amino acids. Germline CDR1 is SGHTA and CDR2 is FQGNSA. The DNA of the CDR3 is TGTGCCAGCAGCCCCGGGACAGGACGGGGGGACACTGAAGCTTTCTTT. Amino acid sequence: CASSPGTGRGDTEAFF.

V gene TRBV5-6 combines with J gene TRBJ2-2; D unresolved. Trimming shortened V by 0 bases and J by 1 base, and 10 bases separated the two germline ends. Germline CDR1 and CDR2: SGHDT and YYEEEE. The CDR3 covers 16 residues. CDR3 sequence reads: CASSLGPTMNTGELFF. The CDR3 bases are TGTGCCAGCAGCTTGGGCCCCACGATGAACACCGGGGAGCTGTTTTTT.

This chain connects TRBV6-1 to TRBJ1-2; D is possibly TRBD1 (5 bases). Germline V gene data show CDR1 as MNHNS and CDR2 as SASEGT. With 6 bases removed from V and 8 bases from J, the gap between germline ends came to 22 bases. This CDR3 region has 15 residues. CDR3 DNA: TGTGCCAGCAGGCCGGGGACGCAAGGGACGGGAGGCTACACCTTC. This gives the protein CASRPGTQGTGGYTF.

The table lists this clonotype with many counts. The V call is TRBV20-1, the J call TRBJ1-3; tentative D call: TRBD1 (5 bases). CDR1 is DFQATT and CDR2 is SNEGSKA in the germline V gene (reference sequence). Trimming stripped 1 base from V and 3 bases from J, with 10 bases between. The CDR3 consists of 14 residues. CDR3 sequence: CSARAAQGGNTIYF. CDR3 DNA sequence: TGCAGTGCTAGAGCGGCCCAGGGTGGAAACACCATATATTTT.

This clonotype was counted ten times or more. Mismatch with germline at one junction end may stem from a read error. V and J are TRBV5-1 and TRBJ1-3, with D possibly TRBD1 on 6 matching bases. Germline V CDR1 and CDR2: SGHRS, YFSETQ. The CDR3 runs to 12 residues. The CDR3 sequence is CASSPRGDTIYF. The CDR3 nucleotides are TGTGCCAGCAGCCCAAGGGGGGACACCATATATTTT.

The table lists this clonotype with many counts. The genes are TRBV5-1 and TRBJ2-7, with 7 bases fitting TRBD1. With 4 bases clipped from V and 1 base from J, the junction kept 2 bases outside the gene matches. Germline V CDR1 and CDR2: SGHRS, YFSETQ. CDR3 length: 13 amino acids. The CDR3 bases are TGCGCCAGCAGCGTGGACAGGTCCTACGAGCAGTACTTC. Its translation: CASSVDRSYEQYF.

The table lists this clonotype with many counts. CDR3 DNA: TGCGCCAGCAGCCAAGAGTGGGGGACTGAAGCTTTCTTT. Translating it yields CASSQEWGTEAFF. The chain employs TRBV4-3 and TRBJ1-1; tentatively, D is TRBD1 (5 bases). From germline, CDR1 is LGHNA and CDR2 YSLEER. This CDR3 spans 13 amino acids. The V and J ends lost 0 bases and 5 bases respectively, with 7 bases between them.

The rearrangement links TRBV5-1 to TRBJ2-6; 12 bases line up with TRBD1. With V trimmed by 4 bases and J by 0 bases, 5 bases remained unmatched. The CDR3 is made up of 18 amino acids. Germline lookup yields CDR1 SGHRS and CDR2 YFSETQ. The CDR3 loop reads CASSGGTGGGSGANVLTF. The CDR3 bases are TGCGCCAGCAGCGGCGGGACAGGGGGCGGCTCTGGGGCCAACGTCCTGACTTTC.

Only one count was recorded for this clonotype. A far larger clone is only one base removed, so a read error is likely. The rearrangement uses TRBV5-6 and TRBJ2-3, with 10 bases that match TRBD2. The tail of the sequence fits TRBJ2-7 better, so the J call may be wrong. The germline gives CDR1 SGHDT, CDR2 YYEEEE. The CDR3 runs to 15 residues. The DNA for the CDR3 is TGTGCCAGCAGCTTAACTAGCGGGGTTAAAAATGAGCAGTACTTC. Residues: CASSLTSGVKNEQYF.

This clonotype came up many times. The V and J genes are TRBV6-6 and TRBJ2-7; D might be TRBD1 (5 bases). Germline CDR1 is MNHNY and CDR2 is SVGAGI (reference sequence). Trimming stripped 2 bases from V and 1 base from J, with 9 bases between. This CDR3 is built from 14 residues. CDR3 sequence: CASSYPTESYEQYF. The CDR3, as DNA: TGTGCCAGCAGTTACCCGACAGAGTCCTACGAGCAGTACTTC.

Of note for this clonotype: Germline is not matched at one junction end, which may reflect a read error. This chain joins TRBV3-1 and TRBJ2-3, with D maybe TRBD1 (5 bases). Per the germline V gene, CDR1 is LGHDT and CDR2 is YNNKEL (reference sequence). This CDR3 is built from 18 residues. The CDR3 DNA sequence: TGTGCCAGAAGCCCTCCTCTAGGGGTAGGAGTCTGCACAGATACGCAGTATTTT. It yields the protein CARSPPLGVGVCTDTQYF.

This clonotype has ten or more counts. The rearrangement joins TRBV7-9 to TRBJ1-1, with 7 bases lining up with TRBD1. There are 16 residues in the CDR3. Trimming at V came to 5 bases and at J to 1 base, leaving 10 bases not matched to a gene. Per germline, CDR1 SEHNR and CDR2 FQNEAQ (reference sequence). The CDR3 nucleotides are TGTGCCAGCAGCCACGGACAGGTGATTACGAACACTGAAGCTTTCTTT. Protein sequence: CASSHGQVITNTEAFF.

This clonotype was seen many times. This chain joins TRBV7-3 and TRBJ2-1; 8 positions match TRBD2. This CDR3 comprises 14 residues. Germline values: CDR1 SGHTA, CDR2 FQGTGA. Trimming at V came to 5 bases and at J to 5 bases, leaving 5 bases not matched to a gene. The DNA of the CDR3 is TGTGCCAGCAGCATGGGGACTAGAAACAATGAGCAGTTCTTC. Its protein is CASSMGTRNNEQFF.

This clonotype was recorded many times. The chain recombines TRBV6-2 or TRBV6-3 with TRBJ2-3; 8 bases match TRBD2. Trimming at V came to 6 bases and at J to 3 bases, leaving 11 bases not matched to a gene. CDR3 length: 16 residues. The germline V gene has CDR1 MNHEY and CDR2 SVGEGT. Written as DNA, the CDR3 is TGTGCCAGCAGACCCTCGGGAGCGGGGGTGACAGATACGCAGTATTTT. Protein sequence: CASRPSGAGVTDTQYF.

This clonotype was seen only a few times. The chain recombines TRBV19 with TRBJ2-2, with D possibly being TRBD1 (5 bases). The length of the CDR3 is 12 residues. Trimming cost V 8 bases and J 2 bases, with 6 bases left between them. Germline CDR1 and CDR2: LNHDA and SQIVND (reference sequence). CDR3 residues: CASRTNTGELFF. CDR3 nucleotide sequence: TGTGCCAGTCGGACAAACACCGGGGAGCTGTTTTTT. Using reference TRBV19 and TRBJ2-2 for the parts outside the CDR3, the full variable domain is DGGITQSPKYLFRKEGQNVTLSCEQNLNHDAMYWYRQDPGQGLRLIYYSQIVNDFQKGDIAEGYSVSREKKESFPLTVTSAQKNPTAFYLCASRTNTGELFFGEGSRLTVL.

This clonotype was seen a few times. This may be a read error, as it is one base from a much larger clone. The V gene is TRBV7-9, the J gene TRBJ1-1; tentatively, D is TRBD1 (5 bases). V was clipped by 8 bases and J by 8 bases, with 18 bases between them. The CDR3 totals 13 residues. In germline, CDR1 is SEHNR, CDR2 FQNEAQ (reference sequence). The CDR3 here is CASGNIPGAEAFF. The CDR3 DNA reads as TGTGCCAGCGGCAATATCCCTGGGGCCGAAGCTTTCTTT.

This clonotype was picked up a small number of times. This CDR3 is CASSSWSDGDGYTF. CDR3 bases: TGTGCCAGCAGCTCCTGGTCTGACGGTGATGGCTACACCTTC. The V call is TRBV13, the J call TRBJ1-2; D unresolved. Germline CDR1 and CDR2: PRHDT and FYEKMQ (reference sequence). The CDR3 covers 14 residues. Trimming left V 4 bases short and J 6 bases short, with 15 bases between.

This clonotype was seen ten or more times. The V gene is TRBV9, the J gene TRBJ2-3; 7 bases align to TRBD2. V gave up 4 bases and J gave up 3 bases; unmatched junction bases: 8. Germline CDR1 reads SGDLS; CDR2 reads YYNGEE. The CDR3 length is 15 residues. CDR3 residues: CASSPPGLGTDTQYF. The CDR3 nucleotides are TGTGCCAGCAGCCCTCCCGGACTAGGGACAGATACGCAGTATTTT.

In this sample, this clonotype turned up many times. DNA for the CDR3: TGTGCCAGCAGCTCGGGACAGCCGCAGGAGACCCAGTACTTC. Translated, it gives CASSSGQPQETQYF. The chain links TRBV7-2 to TRBJ2-5; TRBD1 matches 7 bases. Germline V gene data show CDR1 as SGHTA and CDR2 as FQGNSA. The CDR3 contains 14 residues. V lost 4 bases and J lost 5; bases outside the gene matches: 7.

This clonotype was seen repeatedly, ten times or more. The chain couples TRBV7-2 to TRBJ2-1, with TRBD1 as a possible D gene (5 bases). This CDR3 comprises 13 residues. Germline V gives CDR1 SGHTA, CDR2 FQGNSA. Trimming shortened V by 7 bases and J by 5 bases, and 12 bases separated the two germline ends. The CDR3 reads CASTRYRHNEQFF. In nucleotides, the CDR3 is TGTGCCAGCACACGATACAGGCACAATGAGCAGTTCTTC.

There are many counts of this clonotype. The chain recombines TRBV6-5 with TRBJ2-3, with 11 positions matching TRBD2. The germline V gene has CDR1 MNHEY and CDR2 SVGAGI. Germline trimming cut 5 bases from V and 5 bases from J; bases unmatched to any gene: 6. CDR3 length equals 15 residues. Here the CDR3 reads CASSKTSGVGDTQYF. The CDR3, as DNA: TGTGCCAGCAGTAAGACTAGCGGGGTCGGAGATACGCAGTATTTT.

A remark on this clonotype: A single base is all that separates this from a far larger clone, so a read error is likely. V and J are TRBV24-1 and TRBJ2-1, with 10 positions matching TRBD1. This CDR3 spans 16 amino acids. Germline V gene sequence: CDR1 KGHDR, CDR2 SFDVKD. J lost 4 bases, V lost 7 bases, and 9 bases had no gene match. The CDR3 region is CATSPGTGERYNEQFF. CDR3 DNA sequence: TGTGCCACCAGCCCTGGGACAGGGGAACGATACAATGAGCAGTTCTTC.

Many counts were recorded for this clonotype. V and J are TRBV5-1 and TRBJ1-1; perhaps TRBD1 as D (5 bases). The V and J ends lost 2 bases and 1 base respectively, with 12 bases between them. This CDR3 comprises 15 residues. CDR1 is SGHRS and CDR2 is YFSETQ in the germline V gene. CDR3 DNA sequence: TGCGCCAGCAGCTTAACCAGGGCTTCGAACACTGAAGCTTTCTTT. This gives the protein CASSLTRASNTEAFF.

On this clonotype: A read error is the likely source, as a far larger clone sits one nucleotide away. The gene calls are TRBV6-6 and TRBJ1-6; 9 nucleotides line up with TRBD1. Trimming cost V 0 bases and J 2 bases; bases outside gene matches: 11. The germline gives CDR1 MNHNY, CDR2 SVGAGI (reference sequence). The CDR3 is made up of 20 amino acids. The CDR3 sequence: CASSYSSGGQGGPYNSPLHF. The CDR3 DNA reads TGTGCCAGCAGTTACTCGAGTGGGGGACAGGGTGGCCCCTATAATTCACCCCTCCACTTT.

This clonotype occurred many times. The V and J genes are TRBV10-3 and TRBJ2-5; possibly TRBD1 for D (6 bases). Trimming pared 10 bases from V and 5 bases from J, leaving 26 bases between. CDR3 size: 16 residues. Germline V lookup: CDR1 ENHRY, CDR2 SYGVKD. The CDR3 is CATNQAGTPTGETQYF. The CDR3 DNA reads as TGTGCCACCAACCAGGCCGGGACACCAACGGGGGAGACCCAGTACTTC.

This chain joins TRBV28 and TRBJ2-3; maybe TRBD2 (5 bases). This CDR3 comprises 16 residues. V was shortened by 2 bases and J by 2 bases, with 14 bases between the two germline ends. CDR1 and CDR2 (germline): MDHEN, SYDVKM. This CDR3 is CASSLGTAAATDTQYF. Here the CDR3 DNA reads TGTGCCAGCAGTTTAGGAACCGCAGCGGCCACAGATACGCAGTATTTT.

A few counts support this clonotype. This chain links TRBV7-2 with TRBJ2-7; 10 positions match TRBD2. The germline V gene encodes CDR1 SGHTA and CDR2 FQGNSA. V lost 5 bases, J lost 4 bases, and 8 bases stayed unmatched. The length of the CDR3 is 15 residues. This CDR3 is CASSPNLAGVYEQYF. DNA for the CDR3: TGTGCCAGCAGCCCTAATCTAGCGGGGGTTTACGAGCAGTACTTC.